This T cell receptor beta chain appears in the sequencing data of a study of blood T cells in healthy people across ages. Primers used in a second PCR of roughly 6 to 12 cycles were a sample-barcoded 5' primer and a J-beta primer mix. TCRdb processed the 5' RACE reads anew with MiXCR; each CDR3 protein has one entry. The profile shows around 1,700,000 distinct CDR3 sequences, roughly 28% of them singletons. A note on this clonotype: One end of the junction fails to match germline, which may point to a read error.

This receptor was obtained from a woman in her 30s in good health. The sample taken for sequencing was blood.

Here the CDR3 DNA reads TGTGTCAGCAGTTTAGGGGCTAGCGGGAGTTTTCGTCAGTTCTTC. Encoded protein: CVSSLGASGSFRQFF. V is TRBV28 and J is TRBJ2-1; 10 nucleotides align to TRBD2. The CDR3 consists of 15 residues. Germline CDR1 and CDR2: MDHEN and SYDVKM.